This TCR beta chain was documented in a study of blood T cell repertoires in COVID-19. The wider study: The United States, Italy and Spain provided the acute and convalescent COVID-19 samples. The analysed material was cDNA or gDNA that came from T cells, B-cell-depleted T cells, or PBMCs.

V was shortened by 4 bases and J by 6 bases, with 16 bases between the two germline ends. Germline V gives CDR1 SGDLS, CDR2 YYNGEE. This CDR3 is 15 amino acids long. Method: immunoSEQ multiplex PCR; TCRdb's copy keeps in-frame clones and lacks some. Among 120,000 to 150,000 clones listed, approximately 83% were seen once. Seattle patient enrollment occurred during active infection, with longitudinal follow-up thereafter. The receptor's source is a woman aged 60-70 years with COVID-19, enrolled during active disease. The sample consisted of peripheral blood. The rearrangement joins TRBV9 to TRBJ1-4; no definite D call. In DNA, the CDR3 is TGTGCCAGCAGCTCAAGTCTCCAGTCCGATGAAAAACTGTTTTTT. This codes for CASSSSLQSDEKLFF.